The subject of this entry is one T cell receptor beta chain. Its antigen is still unknown. Version v3.0 of the immunoSEQ assay ran at survey level. Clones were read by immunoSEQ multiplex PCR, and TCRdb kept only the in-frame ones, dropping some. The sample records about 21,000 clones, around 80% being singletons. The data derive from a study of long-term antiretroviral therapy in people with HIV. General study points: The study collected no data on ART adherence, viral resistance or therapy changes.

Germline values: CDR1 SGDLS, CDR2 YYNGEE. This CDR3 is built from 16 residues. V lost 4 bases and J lost 5, with 20 bases in between. A minimum of one pre-ART and two post-ART PBMC samples existed for each donor. About 1-10 million cryopreserved PBMC were held in samples before DNA extraction. The genes are TRBV9 and TRBJ2-3; D may be TRBD1 or TRBD2 (6 bases each). The specimen was unsorted PBMCs, collected 1.9 years after starting antiretroviral therapy. This TCR derives from a woman between 50 and 59 years old with HIV. This CDR3 reads CASSPRGESFGDTQYF. In DNA form, the CDR3 reads TGTGCCAGCAGCCCGAGGGGGGAAAGTTTTGGAGATACGCAGTATTTT.